These 21 T cell receptor beta chains were all obtained from the same sample, sequenced in a study of T cell changes during pregnancy in multiple sclerosis. Profiled with immunoSEQ multiplex PCR; TCRdb holds only in-frame clones, not every one. The table shows roughly 100,000 clones, with about 90% occurring only once. The material was peripheral blood, obtained in the second trimester of pregnancy. These receptors all come from a female donor with multiple sclerosis, enrolled in a pregnancy study.

V is TRBV4-2 and J is TRBJ2-3; 10 positions match TRBD2. Per germline, CDR1 LGHNA and CDR2 YNFKEQ. V was clipped by 0 bases and J by 2 bases; unmatched bases: 14. The CDR3 covers 20 residues. CDR3: CASSQEEGTSAQGATDTQYF. The CDR3 nucleotides are TGTGCCAGCAGCCAAGAAGAGGGGACTAGCGCCCAAGGGGCCACAGATACGCAGTATTTT.

V usage is TRBV5-1 and J usage is TRBJ2-2; TRBD1 agrees at 7 bases. The J segment lost 0 bases and the V segment lost 5 bases, leaving 4 bases of the junction unmatched. The CDR3 runs to 15 residues. The V gene's germline CDR1 is SGHRS and CDR2 YFSETQ. The CDR3 region has the DNA TGCGCCAGCAGGCCCGGGACAGCGAACACCGGGGAGCTGTTTTTT. This encodes CASRPGTANTGELFF.

In DNA form, the CDR3 reads TGTGCCACCAGCAGCCCCAGAGGAGTGTGGGATACGCAGTATTTT. This translates into CATSSPRGVWDTQYF. This chain connects TRBV15 to TRBJ2-3; D gene unclear. V lost 3 bases to trimming and J lost 6 bases, with 16 bases between them. The CDR3 consists of 15 residues. Germline V gene data show CDR1 as LNHNV and CDR2 as YYDKDF (reference sequence).

J is TRBJ1-2 and V is TRBV5-4, with D maybe TRBD1 (6 bases). CDR1 SGHNT and CDR2 YYREEE come from the germline V gene (reference sequence). The V and J ends lost 0 bases and 2 bases respectively, with 11 bases between them. The CDR3 sequence is 15 residues long. The CDR3 sequence: CASSLGGQGNYGYTF. DNA of the CDR3: TGTGCCAGCAGCTTGGGGGGGCAGGGAAACTATGGCTACACCTTC.

CDR3 nucleotide sequence: TGTGCCACCAGCAGTGCCCACCAGGGGTACCAAGAGACCCAGTACTTC. It yields the protein CATSSAHQGYQETQYF. The V gene is TRBV15, the J gene TRBJ2-5; TRBD1 is a possible D gene (6 bases). The ends were cut back, 3 bases at V and 0 bases at J, with 14 bases in the middle. This CDR3 region has 16 residues. Germline V CDR1 and CDR2: LNHNV, YYDKDF (reference sequence).

This rearrangement joins TRBV27 to TRBJ2-3; 11 bases match TRBD1. The trim removed 5 bases at V and 4 bases at J, leaving 8 bases unmatched. In germline, CDR1 is MNHEY, CDR2 SMNVEV (reference sequence). CDR3 size: 16 residues. The CDR3 is CASSPGTGGLSDTQYF. CDR3 sequence (DNA): TGTGCCAGCAGTCCCGGGACAGGGGGTTTATCAGATACGCAGTATTTT.

This clone has a handful of counts. This chain connects TRBV2 to TRBJ1-4; perhaps TRBD1 as D (5 bases). Trimming stripped 7 bases from V and 8 bases from J, with 14 bases between. The CDR3 has 13 amino acids. Germline V gives CDR1 SNHLY, CDR2 FYNNEI. The CDR3: CASKVAGGEKLFF. DNA for the CDR3: TGTGCCAGCAAGGTGGCCGGGGGGGAAAAACTGTTTTTT.

This clone was detected once. This sequence joins TRBV28 and TRBJ2-2; D possibly corresponds to TRBD2 (6 bases). Germline assignment: CDR1 MDHEN and CDR2 SYDVKM. There are 16 residues in the CDR3. CDR3 sequence reads: CAVPLSRGTNTGELFF. The CDR3 nucleotides read TGTGCGGTCCCCCTGTCCCGGGGGACGAACACCGGGGAGCTGTTTTTT.

The J gene is TRBJ2-2, the V gene TRBV5-6; 9 bases align to TRBD2. Germline values: CDR1 SGHDT, CDR2 YYEEEE. The CDR3 runs to 15 residues. V was pared by 1 base and J by 5 bases, with 3 bases of the junction left unmatched. CDR3 loop: CASSLSAGGTGELFF. The CDR3, as DNA: TGTGCCAGCAGCTTGTCGGCGGGAGGGACCGGGGAGCTGTTTTTT. The full variable domain, its missing parts supplied by reference TRBV5-6 and TRBJ2-2, is DAGVTQSPTHLIKTRGQQVTLRCSPKSGHDTVSWYQQALGQGPQFIFQYYEEEERQRGNFPDRFSGHQFPNYSSELNVNALLLGDSALYLCASSLSAGGTGELFFGEGSRLTVL.

V gene TRBV11-2 combines with J gene TRBJ1-2; D may be TRBD1 (5 bases). V was shortened by 0 bases and J by 6 bases, with 14 bases between the two germline ends. Germline V gene data show CDR1 as SGHAT and CDR2 as FQNNGV. There are 15 residues in the CDR3. The CDR3 bases are TGTGCCAGCAGCTTAGATCCAGGAGGGACGGATGGCTACACCTTC. It is translated as CASSLDPGGTDGYTF.

This chain joins TRBV5-1 and TRBJ1-3; D gene uncertain. The CDR3 runs to 15 residues. V was cut by 0 bases and J by 0 bases, with 7 bases left in between. Germline V gives CDR1 SGHRS, CDR2 YFSETQ. The CDR3 loop is CASSLVGFSGNTIYF. The CDR3 DNA follows: TGCGCCAGCAGCTTGGTCGGGTTCTCTGGAAACACCATATATTTT.

This chain joins TRBV5-4 and TRBJ1-2; a possible D gene is TRBD1 (5 bases). This CDR3 is built from 15 residues. Germline V CDR1 and CDR2: SGHNT, YYREEE (reference sequence). Trimming took off 2 bases at V and 1 base at J, with 12 bases between the two ends. The CDR3 bases are TGTGCCAGCAGCTTCCAGGGAGGGGATAACTATGGCTACACCTTC. Residues: CASSFQGGDNYGYTF.

The chain combines TRBV28 with TRBJ2-6; D is uncertain. V dropped 2 bases and J dropped 1 base, with 9 bases sitting between them. Germline assignment: CDR1 MDHEN and CDR2 SYDVKM. This CDR3 is built from 16 residues. Here the CDR3 reads CASSLLRRSGANVLTF. The DNA of the CDR3 is TGTGCCAGCAGTTTACTCCGGAGATCTGGGGCCAACGTCCTGACTTTC. Full variable domain (outside the CDR3, taken from reference TRBV28 and TRBJ2-6): DVKVTQSSRYLVKRTGEKVFLECVQDMDHENMFWYRQDPGLGLRLIYFSYDVKMKEKGDIPEGYSVSREKKERFSLILESASTNQTSMYLCASSLLRRSGANVLTFGAGSRLTVL.

This clone was picked up many times. The genes are TRBV5-1 and TRBJ2-1; 12 bases match TRBD2. From germline, CDR1 is SGHRS and CDR2 YFSETQ. Trimming took 3 bases from V and 5 from J; bases not matched to a gene: 6. This CDR3 comprises 16 residues. DNA of the CDR3: TGCGCCAGCAGCTCCGGACTAGCGGGGCGGGACAATGAGCAGTTCTTC. Translated: CASSSGLAGRDNEQFF. Full variable domain (outside the CDR3, taken from reference TRBV5-1 and TRBJ2-1): KAGVTQTPRYLIKTRGQQVTLSCSPISGHRSVSWYQQTPGQGLQFLFEYFSETQRNKGNFPGRFSGRQFSNSRSEMNVSTLELGDSALYLCASSSGLAGRDNEQFFGPGTRLTVL.

The chain combines TRBV6-6 with TRBJ2-7; 9 nucleotides align to TRBD1. V dropped 6 bases and J dropped 5; count of bases not matched to a gene: 8. CDR3 length: 14 residues. Germline V gene sequence: CDR1 MNHNY, CDR2 SVGAGI (reference sequence). The CDR3 spells CASRSTGGFDEQYF. Here the CDR3 DNA reads TGTGCCAGCAGGTCCACAGGGGGCTTCGACGAGCAGTACTTC.

V is TRBV14 and J is TRBJ2-7; TRBD2 matches at 7 bases. Germline V lookup: CDR1 SGHDN, CDR2 FVKESK. The CDR3 spans 13 residues. V was clipped by 1 base and J by 6 bases; unmatched bases: 3. The chain's CDR3 is CASSQGTRSEQYF. Here the CDR3 DNA reads TGTGCCAGCAGCCAAGGGACTAGATCCGAGCAGTACTTC.

The CDR3 here is CASSLETGLGYGYTF. Written as DNA, the CDR3 is TGCGCCAGCAGCTTGGAAACGGGTTTGGGCTATGGCTACACCTTC. The V gene is TRBV5-1, the J gene TRBJ1-2; unclear D gene. The CDR3 sequence is 15 residues long. CDR1 SGHRS and CDR2 YFSETQ come from the germline V gene. Trimming removed 0 bases at V and 4 bases at J, with 13 bases between.

The genes are TRBV5-1 and TRBJ2-7, with 9 bases matching TRBD1. Germline V CDR1 and CDR2: SGHRS, YFSETQ. The CDR3 spans 16 residues. Losses at the gene ends were 4 bases for V and 6 bases for J; bases not matched to a gene: 14. DNA of the CDR3: TGCGCCAGCAGCCTAGCTTCGGGACAGGGTAGTGTCGAGCAGTACTTC. Its translation is CASSLASGQGSVEQYF.

This chain connects TRBV11-2 to TRBJ2-6; 8 bases map to TRBD1. Germline CDR1 SGHAT, CDR2 FQNNGV. Unmatched junction bases numbered 10, after V lost 5 bases and J lost 4 bases. The length of the CDR3 is 17 residues. The CDR3 here is CASSRRQGQRGANVLTF. CDR3 DNA: TGTGCCAGCAGCCGGCGACAGGGGCAACGGGGGGCCAACGTCCTGACTTTC. Supplemented by reference TRBV11-2 and TRBJ2-6, the full variable domain reads EAGVAQSPRYKIIEKRQSVAFWCNPISGHATLYWYQQILGQGPKLLIQFQNNGVVDDSQLPKDRFSAERLKGVDSTLKIQPAKLEDSAVYLCASSRRQGQRGANVLTFGAGSRLTVL.

The J gene is TRBJ2-1, the V gene TRBV5-4; 7 bases match TRBD2. Germline CDR1 reads SGHNT; CDR2 reads YYREEE (reference sequence). Germline trimming cut 4 bases from V and 8 bases from J; bases unmatched to any gene: 18. The CDR3 covers 17 residues. The CDR3 coding sequence is TGTGCCAGCAGCGGGAGGGCGGCGTTCAGTAAACCCGATGAGCAGTTCTTC. It yields the protein CASSGRAAFSKPDEQFF.

The rearrangement uses TRBV9 and TRBJ2-1, with 7 nucleotides matching TRBD1. In germline, CDR1 is SGDLS, CDR2 YYNGEE. This CDR3 is 14 amino acids long. V lost 2 bases and J lost 3; bases outside the gene matches: 2. This chain's CDR3 is CASSVGTDYNEQFF. The CDR3 coding sequence is TGTGCCAGCAGCGTCGGGACAGACTACAATGAGCAGTTCTTC.